In its sample, the clone carrying this T cell receptor (beta chain) was seen a few times. Antigen unknown. Patients between 18 and 65 years old had hyperthyroidism, newly diagnosed and lasting under 2 months. Amplified regions were TCR beta CDR3 sequences from RNA transcripts. In the first-round RT-PCR of the TCR CDR3, the HTBI primer set was used. TCRdb processed the multiplex PCR reads anew with MiXCR; each CDR3 protein has one entry. Seen here are 700,000 to 850,000 distinct CDR3 sequences, about 35% observed once, and the top ten hold around 30%. Trimming took off 0 bases at V and 2 bases at J, with 14 bases between the two ends. The CDR3 is made up of 15 amino acids. The germline V gene has CDR1 DFQATT and CDR2 SNEGSKA (reference sequence). This entry is derived from a study of T cells in Graves' hyperthyroidism and ophthalmopathy. Notes on the study in general: By a 13 V-J model, ophthalmopathy was set apart from stable hyperthyroidism. Most clonotypes that expanded in the thyroid above 0.001 also showed up in blood.

The chain links TRBV20-1 to TRBJ2-7, with D tentatively TRBD1 or TRBD2 (6 bases each). Sequencing used blood. The source is a woman between 35 and 50 years old with Graves' hyperthyroidism. CDR3 sequence reads: CSARDRRGYTYEQYF. In nucleotides, the CDR3 is TGCAGTGCTAGAGATAGGAGGGGGTACACCTACGAGCAGTACTTC.